The 18 T cell receptor beta chains below all came from one sample that was sequenced in a study of blood T cell repertoires in COVID-19. Measured with immunoSEQ multiplex PCR; TCRdb has only the in-frame clones, and not every one. The table lists 200,000 to 250,000 clones, approximately 83% of them singletons. Sequences were obtained from peripheral blood. These receptors were taken from a woman aged 25 to 45 who had recovered from COVID-19.

The chain couples TRBV27 to TRBJ2-1; a possible D gene is TRBD2 (5 bases). The germline CDR1 and CDR2 sequences are MNHEY and SMNVEV (reference sequence). The CDR3 has 16 amino acids. V lost 2 bases and J 7 bases, leaving 18 bases between the germline ends. The CDR3 spells CASSLEAGQVGNEQFF. CDR3 coding DNA: TGTGCCAGCAGTTTAGAGGCGGGTCAGGTGGGAAATGAGCAGTTCTTC.

The chain carries TRBV27 and TRBJ1-1; 7 bases align to TRBD1. Per germline, CDR1 MNHEY and CDR2 SMNVEV (reference sequence). V trimming: 3 bases; J trimming: 0 bases; junction bases outside the gene matches: 4. The CDR3 runs to 15 residues. CDR3 sequence reads: CASSLIGGLNTEAFF. The CDR3 nucleotides read TGTGCCAGCAGTTTGATAGGGGGCCTGAACACTGAAGCTTTCTTT.

The J gene is TRBJ2-3, the V gene TRBV6-5; 8 nucleotides align to TRBD2. The length of the CDR3 is 14 residues. Germline trimming cut 8 bases from V and 0 bases from J; bases unmatched to any gene: 4. The V gene's germline CDR1 is MNHEY and CDR2 SVGAGI. The CDR3 nucleotides are TGTGCCAGCTTAGCGGGGTTTAGCACAGATACGCAGTATTTT. Its protein is CASLAGFSTDTQYF.

This chain uses TRBV29-1 with TRBJ2-1, with D possibly TRBD2 on 7 matching bases. CDR3 length: 14 amino acids. Germline V gene sequence: CDR1 SQVTM, CDR2 ANQGSEA. V dropped 6 bases and J dropped 6 bases, with 18 bases sitting between them. CDR3 sequence: CSVEGGYQGNEQFF. The CDR3 DNA follows: TGCAGCGTCGAGGGGGGGTATCAGGGCAATGAGCAGTTCTTC.

The J gene is TRBJ1-1, the V gene TRBV11-2; D is uncertain. This CDR3 comprises 11 residues. V lost 1 base, J lost 8 bases, and 5 bases lay in between. Germline V gene lookup returns CDR1 SGHAT and CDR2 FQNNGV. CDR3 in DNA: TGTGCCAGCAGCTTAGCCAGGGAAGCTTTCTTT. Translating it yields CASSLAREAFF. Full variable domain (missing parts from reference TRBV11-2 and TRBJ1-1): EAGVAQSPRYKIIEKRQSVAFWCNPISGHATLYWYQQILGQGPKLLIQFQNNGVVDDSQLPKDRFSAERLKGVDSTLKIQPAKLEDSAVYLCASSLAREAFFGQGTRLTVV.

This chain joins TRBV5-4 and TRBJ2-3; 7 bases map to TRBD2. Germline assignment: CDR1 SGHNT and CDR2 YYREEE (reference sequence). V lost 0 bases, J lost 6 bases, and 10 bases stayed unmatched. The CDR3 totals 16 residues. The CDR3 here is CASSLVARGVEDTQYF. For the CDR3, the DNA is TGTGCCAGCAGCTTGGTAGCTCGGGGGGTAGAGGATACGCAGTATTTT.

The rearrangement links TRBV10-3 to TRBJ2-2, with 8 bases that match TRBD1. The V gene's germline CDR1 is ENHRY and CDR2 SYGVKD. The length of the CDR3 is 16 residues. Trimming removed 3 bases from V and 5 bases from J; junction bases left unmatched: 8. The CDR3 region is CAISDSRGRETGELFF. CDR3 DNA: TGTGCCATCAGTGATTCCAGGGGGCGCGAAACCGGGGAGCTGTTTTTT.

V gene TRBV5-4 combines with J gene TRBJ1-4; 9 bases are shared with TRBD1. Germline V CDR1 and CDR2: SGHNT, YYREEE (reference sequence). With V trimmed by 2 bases and J by 5 bases, 10 bases remained unmatched. This CDR3 is 17 amino acids long. CDR3 region: CASSLPNPGTGNEKLFF. The CDR3 DNA follows: TGTGCCAGCAGCTTACCAAATCCCGGGACAGGGAATGAAAAACTGTTTTTT. The whole variable domain, remainder taken from reference TRBV5-4 and TRBJ1-4, is ETGVTQSPTHLIKTRGQQVTLRCSSQSGHNTVSWYQQALGQGPQFIFQYYREEENGRGNFPPRFSGLQFPNYSSELNVNALELDDSALYLCASSLPNPGTGNEKLFFGSGTQLSVL.

The J gene is TRBJ2-5, the V gene TRBV11-2, with 13 nucleotides matching TRBD2. The length of the CDR3 is 20 residues. From germline, CDR1 is SGHAT and CDR2 FQNNGV. The V and J ends lost 0 bases and 0 bases, in that order; junction bases with no gene match: 10. Written as DNA, the CDR3 is TGTGCCAGCAGCTTAGACGGACTAGCGGGGGACGGGGGGTACCAAGAGACCCAGTACTTC. This translates into CASSLDGLAGDGGYQETQYF.

In regard to this clone: The same CDR3 can be traced to other DNA sequences in this sample. The CDR3 region has the DNA TGCGCCAGCAGCCTGGGGGCCGGAGAGACCCAGTACTTC. Translated, it gives CASSLGAGETQYF. J is TRBJ2-5 and V is TRBV5-1; D might be TRBD1 (6 bases). The CDR3 has 13 amino acids. Germline lookup yields CDR1 SGHRS and CDR2 YFSETQ. V dropped 4 bases and J dropped 4 bases, with 11 bases sitting between them.

This clone was counted a single time. The V gene is TRBV3-1 (or the pseudogene TRBV3-2), the J gene TRBJ2-1, with 7 bases matching TRBD2. V trimming: 4 bases; J trimming: 7 bases; junction bases outside the gene matches: 7. Germline V lookup: CDR1 LGHDT, CDR2 YNNKEL (reference sequence). There are 14 residues in the CDR3. CDR3 nucleotides: TGTGCCAGCAGCCGACTAGCAGGGAGTAATGAGCAGTTCTTC. Translation: CASSRLAGSNEQFF.

This chain links TRBV6-2 or TRBV6-3 with TRBJ1-4; D not certain. Germline V CDR1 and CDR2: MNHEY, SVGEGT. Trimming pared 3 bases from V and 1 base from J, leaving 15 bases between. The length of the CDR3 is 17 residues. Here the CDR3 DNA reads TGTGCCAGCAGTTATGAGGAATTCGGTAGAACTAATGAAAAACTGTTTTTT. This codes for CASSYEEFGRTNEKLFF.

This clone was detected only once. V and J are TRBV5-4 and TRBJ1-2; no firm D call. There are 13 residues in the CDR3. Deletions cut 4 bases from V and 7 bases from J, with 14 bases between. CDR1 is SGHNT, CDR2 YYREEE, per germline (reference sequence). CDR3 DNA sequence: TGTGCCAGCAGCCAAAGTGGGCTCCCTGGCTACACCTTC. This codes for CASSQSGLPGYTF.

The chain combines TRBV15 with TRBJ2-1; D is ambiguous. The CDR3 runs 12 residues. Trimming took 2 bases from V and 6 from J, leaving 5 bases between them. Germline V lookup: CDR1 LNHNV, CDR2 YYDKDF (reference sequence). CDR3 in amino acids: CATSRSRNEQFF. CDR3 sequence (DNA): TGTGCCACCAGCAGATCCCGCAATGAGCAGTTCTTC.

V usage is TRBV5-5 and J usage is TRBJ1-2; TRBD1 agrees at 11 bases. After removal of 5 bases from V and 4 bases from J, the junction contained 7 bases not matched to a gene. This CDR3 spans 15 amino acids. CDR1 is SGHKS and CDR2 is YYEKEE in the germline V gene (reference sequence). The CDR3 loop reads CASSLNGQGAYGYTF. CDR3 coding DNA: TGTGCCAGCAGTCTTAACGGACAGGGGGCCTATGGCTACACCTTC. The variable domain in full, with the rest retrieved from reference TRBV5-5 and TRBJ1-2, is DAGVTQSPTHLIKTRGQQVTLRCSPISGHKSVSWYQQVLGQGPQFIFQYYEKEERGRGNFPDRFSARQFPNYSSELNVNALLLGDSALYLCASSLNGQGAYGYTFGSGTRLTVV.

The rearrangement uses TRBV11-2 and TRBJ2-5; no firm D call. Per germline, CDR1 SGHAT and CDR2 FQNNGV. The CDR3 totals 13 residues. V shed 0 bases and J shed 5 bases, with 7 bases lying between them. CDR3: CASSLDWRETQYF. For the CDR3, the DNA is TGTGCCAGCAGCTTAGACTGGCGGGAGACCCAGTACTTC.

There are a few counts of this clone. The V and J genes are TRBV11-2 and TRBJ2-1; D gene ambiguous. Looked up from germline, CDR1 is SGHAT and CDR2 is FQNNGV. V gave up 5 bases and J gave up 0 bases, with 8 bases separating them. The CDR3 extends over 14 amino acids. Here the CDR3 DNA reads TGTGCCAGCAGCCCAGGAAGCTCCTACAATGAGCAGTTCTTC. Translated: CASSPGSSYNEQFF.

The rearrangement joins TRBV11-3 to TRBJ1-2; 9 nucleotides agree with TRBD1. This CDR3 region has 15 residues. CDR1 is SGHNT, CDR2 YENEEA, per germline. Losses at the gene ends were 5 bases for V and 5 bases for J; bases not matched to a gene: 9. CDR3 amino acids: CASSLSTGGGYGYTF. As DNA, the CDR3 is TGTGCCAGCAGCCTCTCCACAGGGGGCGGATATGGCTACACCTTC.